Below, 17 T cell receptor beta chains from the same sample are listed, as sequenced in a study of T-cell memory formation after mild COVID-19. Via MiXCR, TCRdb re-called the 5' RACE reads, giving one row per CDR3 protein. The sample lists about 130,000 distinct CDR3 sequences; approximately 5.9% were seen once. The sample consisted of PBMCs or a T cell subset sorted from them (not recorded which). The receptors were sampled from an adult woman who had mild COVID-19 (a few samples of this study predate the infection). Cell type and time point are not known.

The J gene is TRBJ2-5, the V gene TRBV6-5, with D possibly matching TRBD1 (6 bases). Between the trimmed V and J ends, which lost 6 bases and 3 bases, there was a span of 14 bases. From germline, CDR1 is MNHEY and CDR2 SVGAGI. The CDR3 has 14 residues. The CDR3 nucleotides are TGTGCCAGCAGGTCACAGGGATCCAAAGAGACCCAGTACTTC. Its translation: CASRSQGSKETQYF.

In this sample, this clonotype turned up a few times. CDR3 sequence (DNA): TGTGCCAGCAGCTCACAGGGGGCCGGTAATGAAAAACTGTTTTTT. Translated: CASSSQGAGNEKLFF. The chain uses TRBV7-9 and TRBJ1-4, with 9 bases fitting TRBD1. The germline V gene encodes CDR1 SEHNR and CDR2 FQNEAQ (reference sequence). The CDR3 is made up of 15 amino acids. V lost 4 bases to trimming and J lost 4 bases; unmatched junction nucleotides: 4.

The CDR3 protein is CASSREPGTSNNEKLFF. The DNA for the CDR3 is TGTGCCAGCAGCCGGGAACCGGGGACCTCAAACAATGAAAAACTGTTTTTT. The chain has TRBV4-2 and TRBJ1-4; a possible D gene is TRBD1 (5 bases). In germline, CDR1 is LGHNA, CDR2 YNFKEQ. The CDR3 contains 17 residues. Trimming pared 4 bases from V and 5 bases from J, leaving 20 bases between.

The chain carries TRBV7-6 and TRBJ1-2; 8 bases line up with TRBD1. CDR1 is SGHVS, CDR2 FNYEAQ, per germline. CDR3 length: 16 residues. V shed 1 base and J 6 bases; nucleotides not matched to a gene: 10. CDR3 residues: CASSLGGLDREDGYTF. The CDR3 nucleotides read TGTGCCAGCAGCTTAGGGGGTCTGGACAGGGAGGATGGCTACACCTTC. Using reference TRBV7-6 and TRBJ1-2 for the parts outside the CDR3, the full variable domain is GAGVSQSPRYKVTKRGQDVALRCDPISGHVSLYWYRQALGQGPEFLTYFNYEAQQDKSGLPNDRFSAERPEGSISTLTIQRTEQRDSAMYRCASSLGGLDREDGYTFGSGTRLTVV.

This clonotype was observed at least ten times. The chain combines TRBV5-1 with TRBJ2-3; no firm D call. The V gene's germline CDR1 is SGHRS and CDR2 YFSETQ. The CDR3 spans 12 residues. The V end was cut by 3 bases, the J end by 2 bases, with 4 bases between. CDR3 sequence (DNA): TGCGCCAGCAGCTCTTCCACAGATACGCAGTATTTT. Translated, it gives CASSSSTDTQYF.

J is TRBJ1-2 and V is TRBV7-9, with 7 bases lining up with TRBD1. The CDR3 has 13 residues. CDR1 and CDR2 from the germline V gene are SEHNR and FQNEAQ (reference sequence). V lost 5 bases, J lost 4 bases, and 4 bases stayed unmatched. CDR3 coding DNA: TGTGCCAGCAGCCCGGGACAGAGCTATGGCTACACCTTC. This encodes CASSPGQSYGYTF.

CDR3 sequence reads: CASSSPGSSTDTQYF. CDR3 DNA sequence: TGTGCCAGCAGCTCCCCGGGGTCTAGCACAGATACGCAGTATTTT. The chain is built from TRBV7-3 and TRBJ2-3; the D gene is possibly TRBD2 (5 bases). Looked up from germline, CDR1 is SGHTA and CDR2 is FQGTGA. V was shortened by 4 bases and J by 0 bases, with 11 bases between the two germline ends. CDR3 length equals 15 residues.

CDR3 sequence reads: CASSFGAGHYNEQFF. CDR3 nucleotide sequence: TGTGCCAGCAGCTTCGGCGCGGGGCATTACAATGAGCAGTTCTTC. V and J are TRBV5-5 and TRBJ2-1; TRBD2 is a possible D gene (6 bases). The CDR3 sequence is 15 residues long. The V end lost 2 bases, the J end lost 4 bases, and 13 bases lay between the germline ends. CDR1 and CDR2 from the germline V gene are SGHKS and YYEKEE (reference sequence).

This clonotype was seen many times. This rearrangement joins TRBV7-3 to TRBJ2-2; possible D gene TRBD1, 6 bases. Germline V lookup: CDR1 SGHTA, CDR2 FQGTGA. CDR3 length equals 14 residues. Trimming shortened V by 5 bases and J by 7 bases, and 14 bases separated the two germline ends. In DNA, the CDR3 is TGTGCCAGCAGCGCCCAACAGGGTGTCGGGGAGCTGTTTTTT. It translates to CASSAQQGVGELFF.

This clonotype was counted many times. The chain employs TRBV4-1 and TRBJ2-7; TRBD1 matches 10 bases. The CDR3 contains 13 residues. Unmatched junction bases numbered 3, after V lost 4 bases and J lost 6 bases. From germline, CDR1 is MGHRA and CDR2 YSYEKL. This CDR3 is CASSRDRGREQYF. CDR3 nucleotides: TGCGCCAGCAGCCGAGACAGGGGGCGCGAGCAGTACTTC.

This clonotype was recorded at least ten times. The rearrangement links TRBV5-1 to TRBJ1-6, with 8 bases matching TRBD1. Germline trimming cut 5 bases from V and 5 bases from J; bases unmatched to any gene: 3. Germline lookup yields CDR1 SGHRS and CDR2 YFSETQ. The CDR3 sequence is 14 residues long. This chain's CDR3 is CASRRGQDNSPLHF. Written as DNA, the CDR3 is TGCGCCAGCAGAAGGGGACAGGATAATTCACCCCTCCACTTT.

This clonotype was observed a few times. The chain is built from TRBV10-3 and TRBJ2-4; TRBD1 agrees at 10 bases. V lost 3 bases to trimming and J lost 7 bases; unmatched junction nucleotides: 3. CDR1 and CDR2 from the germline V gene are ENHRY and SYGVKD. CDR3 size: 14 residues. Here the CDR3 DNA reads TGTGCCATCAGTGAAGGGGACAGGGGCAACATTCAGTACTTC. This encodes CAISEGDRGNIQYF.

The chain combines TRBV20-1 with TRBJ2-7; 11 nucleotides match TRBD2. The CDR3 covers 14 residues. With V trimmed by 3 bases and J by 4 bases, 5 bases remained unmatched. The germline V gene encodes CDR1 DFQATT and CDR2 SNEGSKA (reference sequence). The CDR3 DNA reads as TGCAGTGCTAGGACTAGCGGGATGAATTACGAGCAGTACTTC. It codes for CSARTSGMNYEQYF.

This clonotype occurred a few times. The rearrangement joins TRBV6-1 to TRBJ1-5; D remains ambiguous. Trimming stripped 7 bases from V and 11 bases from J, with 15 bases between. Germline CDR1 MNHNS, CDR2 SASEGT. CDR3 length equals 12 residues. CDR3 in amino acids: CASTPNGWTQHF. CDR3 DNA: TGTGCCAGCACCCCCAACGGTTGGACCCAGCATTTT.

In its sample, this clonotype was seen a few times. The rearrangement uses TRBV29-1 and TRBJ2-3; 8 bases line up with TRBD2. V trimming: 6 bases; J trimming: 4 bases; junction bases outside the gene matches: 9. From germline, CDR1 is SQVTM and CDR2 ANQGSEA. The CDR3 extends over 14 amino acids. CDR3 region: CSVANGGAADTQYF. The DNA for the CDR3 is TGCAGCGTGGCGAACGGGGGGGCCGCAGATACGCAGTATTTT.

The gene calls are TRBV12-3 or TRBV12-4 and TRBJ2-5, with 9 bases identical to TRBD1. Trimming removed 6 bases from V and 5 bases from J; junction bases left unmatched: 10. The CDR3 runs to 15 residues. Written as DNA, the CDR3 is TGTGCCAGCAGGCACGGGACAGGGTTTGGCGAGACCCAGTACTTC. Its protein is CASRHGTGFGETQYF.

This clonotype was recorded at least ten times. V and J are TRBV12-3 or TRBV12-4 and TRBJ2-1, with D possibly TRBD1 on 5 matching bases. The V and J ends lost 1 base and 4 bases respectively, with 8 bases between them. CDR3 length: 14 residues. CDR3 region: CASSLGRAYNEQFF. Written as DNA, the CDR3 is TGTGCCAGCAGTTTAGGCAGGGCATACAATGAGCAGTTCTTC.